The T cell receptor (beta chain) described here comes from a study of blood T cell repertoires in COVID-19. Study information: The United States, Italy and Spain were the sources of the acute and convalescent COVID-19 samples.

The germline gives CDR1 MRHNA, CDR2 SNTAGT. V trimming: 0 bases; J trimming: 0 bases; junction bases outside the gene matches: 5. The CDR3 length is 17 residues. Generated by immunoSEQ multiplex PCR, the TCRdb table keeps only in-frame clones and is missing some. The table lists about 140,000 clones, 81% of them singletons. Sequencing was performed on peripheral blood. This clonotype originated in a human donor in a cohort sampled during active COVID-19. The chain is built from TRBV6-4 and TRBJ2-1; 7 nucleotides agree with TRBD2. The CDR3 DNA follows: TGTGCCAGCAGTGACTCTGCCATAGCGGGCTCCTACAATGAGCAGTTCTTC. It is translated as CASSDSAIAGSYNEQFF.